These T cell receptor beta chains were read from a single sample in a study of blood T cell repertoires in COVID-19. Profiled with immunoSEQ multiplex PCR; TCRdb holds only in-frame clones, not every one. This table has a few hundred thousand clones, 89% appearing once. The sample was PBMCs or T cells enriched from blood (not recorded which). The receptor source for this set is a woman aged 40 to 49 who had recovered from COVID-19. The CDR3 runs from the conserved cysteine through the conserved F or W. Each record gives: V gene, clone size, CDR3 length, J gene, D gene, CDR3 protein, CDR3 DNA. D genes are given only for firm matches. Rows may omit the clone size; those that give it use once, few, many or a size class.

v_gene: TRBV9; abundance: -; len: 17; j_gene: TRBJ2-2; d_gene: -; CDR3aa: CASSPSVKTGGAGELFF; CDR3nt: TGTGCCAGCAGCCCCAGCGTCAAAACAGGGGGGGCCGGGGAGCTGTTTTTT
v_gene: TRBV7-3; abundance: -; len: 16; j_gene: TRBJ2-5; d_gene: TRBD1; CDR3aa: CASSLRGTGAGETQYF; CDR3nt: TGTGCCAGCAGCTTAAGGGGGACAGGGGCCGGTGAGACCCAGTACTTC
v_gene: TRBV6-5; abundance: -; len: 14; j_gene: TRBJ2-7; d_gene: -; CDR3aa: CASSYLGVPYEQYF; CDR3nt: TGTGCCAGCAGTTACTTAGGGGTCCCCTACGAGCAGTACTTC
v_gene: TRBV4-3; abundance: -; len: 15; j_gene: TRBJ2-2; d_gene: -; CDR3aa: CASSLDGSGTGELFF; CDR3nt: TGCGCCAGCAGCCTCGACGGGAGCGGAACCGGGGAGCTGTTTTTT
v_gene: TRBV19; abundance: -; len: 17; j_gene: TRBJ1-4; d_gene: TRBD1; CDR3aa: CASSPADRGRFNEKLFF; CDR3nt: TGTGCCAGTAGTCCCGCGGACAGGGGGCGATTTAATGAAAAACTGTTTTTT
v_gene: TRBV5-1; abundance: -; len: 15; j_gene: TRBJ1-6; d_gene: -; CDR3aa: CASSLGQLEGEPLHF; CDR3nt: TGCGCCAGCAGCTTGGGACAGCTCGAAGGGGAACCCCTCCACTTT
v_gene: TRBV29-1; abundance: -; len: 16; j_gene: TRBJ2-3; d_gene: TRBD1; CDR3aa: CSVRHTAGTGSDTQYF; CDR3nt: TGCAGCGTCCGGCATACAGCCGGGACAGGGTCAGATACGCAGTATTTT
v_gene: TRBV7-3; abundance: -; len: 14; j_gene: TRBJ1-5; d_gene: -; CDR3aa: CASSLAGANQPQHF; CDR3nt: TGTGCCAGCAGCTTAGCAGGGGCCAATCAGCCCCAGCATTTT
v_gene: TRBV4-1; abundance: -; len: 15; j_gene: TRBJ2-7; d_gene: TRBD1; CDR3aa: CASSHTGTGPYEQYF; CDR3nt: TGCGCCAGCAGCCATACCGGGACAGGGCCCTACGAGCAGTACTTC
v_gene: TRBV29-1; abundance: once; len: 14; j_gene: TRBJ2-1; d_gene: TRBD2; CDR3aa: CSVEPTGAGGPRFF; CDR3nt: TGCAGCGTTGAACCGACCGGGGCGGGGGGGCCGAGGTTCTTC
v_gene: TRBV3-1/TRBV3-2; abundance: once; len: 17; j_gene: TRBJ2-7; d_gene: -; CDR3aa: CASSQGTGRYWGYEQYF; CDR3nt: TGTGCCAGCAGCCAAGGAACAGGACGTTATTGGGGCTACGAGCAGTACTTC
v_gene: TRBV7-9; abundance: few; len: 13; j_gene: TRBJ1-5; d_gene: TRBD1; CDR3aa: CASSPGGDQPQHF; CDR3nt: TGTGCCAGCAGCCCAGGGGGCGATCAGCCCCAGCATTTT
v_gene: TRBV24-1; abundance: -; len: 15; j_gene: TRBJ2-3; d_gene: TRBD1; CDR3aa: CATSDSGTGPDTQYF; CDR3nt: TGTGCCACCAGTGATTCGGGGACAGGGCCAGATACGCAGTATTTT
v_gene: TRBV18; abundance: -; len: 14; j_gene: TRBJ1-1; d_gene: -; CDR3aa: CASSPIVGNTEAFF; CDR3nt: TGTGCCAGCTCACCAATTGTGGGCAACACTGAAGCTTTCTTT
v_gene: TRBV5-6; abundance: -; len: 17; j_gene: TRBJ1-1; d_gene: -; CDR3aa: CASSEYRSRDRSTEAFF; CDR3nt: TGTGCCAGCAGCGAGTACCGCAGCAGGGATCGGAGCACTGAAGCTTTCTTT
v_gene: TRBV2; abundance: -; len: 13; j_gene: TRBJ1-2; d_gene: -; CDR3aa: CASSAGENYGYTF; CDR3nt: TGTGCCAGCAGCGCAGGGGAGAACTATGGCTACACCTTC
v_gene: TRBV12-3/TRBV12-4; abundance: few; len: 13; j_gene: TRBJ2-1; d_gene: TRBD2; CDR3aa: CASRLAGGDEQFF; CDR3nt: TGTGCCAGCAGATTAGCGGGGGGGGATGAGCAGTTCTTC
v_gene: TRBV5-1; abundance: -; len: 15; j_gene: TRBJ1-5; d_gene: -; CDR3aa: CASSLSGTGLEPQHF; CDR3nt: TGCGCCAGCAGCTTGTCGGGAACAGGGTTGGAGCCCCAGCATTTT
v_gene: TRBV6-1; abundance: -; len: 14; j_gene: TRBJ2-7; d_gene: TRBD1; CDR3aa: CASSDWDRVHEQYF; CDR3nt: TGTGCCAGCAGTGATTGGGACAGGGTCCACGAGCAGTACTTC
v_gene: TRBV7-8; abundance: -; len: 16; j_gene: TRBJ1-5; d_gene: -; CDR3aa: CASSLGWQGFGQPQHF; CDR3nt: TGTGCCAGCAGCTTAGGATGGCAGGGATTCGGCCAGCCCCAGCATTTT
v_gene: TRBV7-2; abundance: -; len: 14; j_gene: TRBJ2-7; d_gene: TRBD2; CDR3aa: CASSSSGGIYEQYF; CDR3nt: TGTGCCAGCAGCTCCAGCGGGGGTATCTACGAGCAGTACTTC
v_gene: TRBV13; abundance: once; len: 19; j_gene: TRBJ2-3; d_gene: TRBD2; CDR3aa: CASSRRGEREGRSTDTQYF; CDR3nt: TGTGCCAGCAGCCGTCGGGGGGAGCGGGAGGGCCGGAGCACAGATACGCAGTATTTT
v_gene: TRBV5-4; abundance: -; len: 16; j_gene: TRBJ1-2; d_gene: TRBD1; CDR3aa: CASSLVDREFLHGYTF; CDR3nt: TGTGCCAGCAGCTTAGTGGACAGGGAGTTTCTTCATGGCTACACCTTC